The 14 T cell receptor beta chains below come from one sample, sequenced in a study of control samples from healthy donors and cancer patients. Profiled with immunoSEQ multiplex PCR; TCRdb holds only in-frame clones, not every one. The table includes tens of thousands of clones, about 82% detected once. Sequencing was carried out using blood. These receptor sequences come from a man younger than 40 in good health.

DNA for the CDR3: TGTGCCAGTAGTGTGGGACTAGCATATGGCACAGATACGCAGTATTTT. It specifies CASSVGLAYGTDTQYF. This chain uses TRBV19 with TRBJ2-3; 9 bases align to TRBD2. The V and J ends lost 5 bases and 1 base, in that order; junction bases with no gene match: 7. CDR1 and CDR2 from the germline V gene are LNHDA and SQIVND (reference sequence). This CDR3 spans 16 amino acids.

J is TRBJ2-1 and V is TRBV11-3, with D tentatively TRBD1 or TRBD2 (6 bases each). Germline V gene data show CDR1 as SGHNT and CDR2 as YENEEA. The CDR3 runs 16 residues. V was pared by 2 bases and J by 3 bases, with 14 bases between. CDR3 residues: CASSLRGAGNYNEQFF. The CDR3 DNA follows: TGTGCCAGCAGCTTAAGGGGGGCGGGAAACTACAATGAGCAGTTCTTC.

The rearrangement uses TRBV5-6 and TRBJ2-5; D is possibly TRBD1 or TRBD2 (5 bases each). The germline CDR1 and CDR2 sequences are SGHDT and YYEEEE. V lost 0 bases to trimming and J lost 5 bases, with 14 bases between them. CDR3 size: 15 residues. DNA for the CDR3: TGTGCCAGCAGCTTGGGGACGGGACCTGGGGAGACCCAGTACTTC. Translation: CASSLGTGPGETQYF. Full variable domain (remainder filled in from reference TRBV5-6 and TRBJ2-5): DAGVTQSPTHLIKTRGQQVTLRCSPKSGHDTVSWYQQALGQGPQFIFQYYEEEERQRGNFPDRFSGHQFPNYSSELNVNALLLGDSALYLCASSLGTGPGETQYFGPGTRLLVL.

The V gene is TRBV3-1 (or the pseudogene TRBV3-2), the J gene TRBJ2-1; possible D gene TRBD2, 6 bases. CDR1 LGHDT and CDR2 YNNKEL come from the germline V gene (reference sequence). V shed 0 bases and J shed 5 bases, with 20 bases lying between them. The CDR3 is 18 residues long. In DNA form, the CDR3 reads TGTGCCAGCAGCCAAGATCTCATCGGGAGAGGGTTAGACAATGAGCAGTTCTTC. The encoded protein is CASSQDLIGRGLDNEQFF.

This clone came up a few times. V and J are TRBV5-1 and TRBJ1-3, with 8 bases identical to TRBD1. The ends lost 5 bases at V and 6 bases at J; junction bases unmatched: 7. CDR1 and CDR2 (germline): SGHRS, YFSETQ. The CDR3 is 14 amino acids. The CDR3 here is CASRRPGQENTIYF. The CDR3 DNA is TGCGCCAGCAGAAGACCGGGACAGGAAAACACCATATATTTT.

V and J are TRBV11-1 and TRBJ2-1; D may be TRBD1 or TRBD2 (6 bases each). The V gene lost 4 bases and the J gene lost 0 bases, with 10 bases spanning the gap. Looked up from germline, CDR1 is SGHAT and CDR2 is FQDESV (reference sequence). CDR3 length: 15 residues. CDR3 sequence reads: CASSSGGVSYNEQFF. CDR3 in DNA: TGTGCCAGCAGCTCCGGGGGCGTCTCCTACAATGAGCAGTTCTTC.

The chain couples TRBV25-1 to TRBJ2-1, with 8 bases aligning to TRBD1. Germline trimming cut 5 bases from V and 5 bases from J; bases unmatched to any gene: 8. The CDR3 runs 15 residues. Germline CDR1 and CDR2: MGHDK and SYGVNS. The CDR3 coding sequence is TGTGCCAGCAGTCCTTCGGGACAGGCCGACAATGAGCAGTTCTTC. Translating it yields CASSPSGQADNEQFF. Complete variable domain (other parts from reference TRBV25-1 and TRBJ2-1): EADIYQTPRYLVIGTGKKITLECSQTMGHDKMYWYQQDPGMELHLIHYSYGVNSTEKGDLSSESTVSRIRTEHFPLTLESARPSHTSQYLCASSPSGQADNEQFFGPGTRLTVL.

This clone was observed once. This rearrangement joins TRBV18 to TRBJ1-3; D unresolved. Germline V lookup: CDR1 KGHSH, CDR2 LQKENI. The length of the CDR3 is 14 residues. Trimming shortened V by 3 bases and J by 8 bases, and 14 bases separated the two germline ends. CDR3 nucleotide sequence: TGTGCCAGCTCACCCGGCCTCTCGAGGGACACCATATATTTT. Translation gives CASSPGLSRDTIYF. Based on the CDR3 plus reference TRBV18 and TRBJ1-3, the full variable domain is NAGVMQNPRHLVRRRGQEARLRCSPMKGHSHVYWYRQLPEEGLKFMVYLQKENIIDESGMPKERFSAEFPKEGPSILRIQQVVRGDSAAYFCASSPGLSRDTIYFGEGSWLTVV.

J is TRBJ2-7 and V is TRBV18; TRBD1 aligns across 9 bases. Losses at the gene ends were 3 bases for V and 5 bases for J; bases not matched to a gene: 8. The germline V gene encodes CDR1 KGHSH and CDR2 LQKENI. This CDR3 is 15 amino acids long. The CDR3 loop reads CASSPNRGLFDEQYF. Written as DNA, the CDR3 is TGTGCCAGCTCACCGAACAGGGGGCTTTTCGACGAGCAGTACTTC. The full variable domain, completed using reference TRBV18 and TRBJ2-7, is NAGVMQNPRHLVRRRGQEARLRCSPMKGHSHVYWYRQLPEEGLKFMVYLQKENIIDESGMPKERFSAEFPKEGPSILRIQQVVRGDSAAYFCASSPNRGLFDEQYFGPGTRLTVT.

J is TRBJ1-1 and V is TRBV6-5, with a possible D match to TRBD1 (5 bases). The CDR3 extends over 11 amino acids. Germline loops: CDR1 MNHEY, CDR2 SVGAGI. V lost 8 bases and J lost 6, with 10 bases in between. CDR3 sequence (DNA): TGTGCCAGCCCCTCGGGGCCTGAAGCTTTCTTT. As protein: CASPSGPEAFF.

The V gene is TRBV5-4, the J gene TRBJ2-7, with 10 positions matching TRBD1. V shed 4 bases, J shed 6 bases, and the junction held 4 bases outside the gene matches. Germline V gene sequence: CDR1 SGHNT, CDR2 YYREEE (reference sequence). This CDR3 has 13 residues. For the CDR3, the DNA is TGTGCCAGCAGCCCGACAGGGGGCTTCGAGCAGTACTTC. It is translated as CASSPTGGFEQYF.

The chain couples TRBV5-1 to TRBJ2-1, with TRBD2 as a possible D gene (6 bases). Per the germline V gene, CDR1 is SGHRS and CDR2 is YFSETQ. This CDR3 has 14 amino acids. V was cut by 9 bases and J by 7 bases, with 20 bases left in between. The CDR3 DNA follows: TGCGCCACAAAACTGGGGGACTCTTGGAATGAGCAGTTCTTC. Translated, it gives CATKLGDSWNEQFF.

The V and J genes are TRBV5-6 and TRBJ1-6; D call uncertain. The CDR3 runs 14 residues. Germline CDR1 SGHDT, CDR2 YYEEEE. Trimming removed 2 bases at V and 0 bases at J, with 3 bases between. The CDR3, as DNA: TGTGCCAGCAGCTTAGGCTCCTATAATTCACCCCTCCACTTT. Its translation: CASSLGSYNSPLHF.

The chain recombines TRBV2 with TRBJ2-2; no clear D. Per germline, CDR1 SNHLY and CDR2 FYNNEI. This CDR3 spans 12 amino acids. Trimming stripped 6 bases from V and 5 bases from J, with 7 bases between. CDR3 loop: CASSPRTGELFF. The CDR3 coding sequence is TGTGCCAGCAGCCCAAGGACCGGGGAGCTGTTTTTT.